Each of the 8 T cell receptor beta chains below was sequenced from the same sample in a study of Ad26.COV2.S vaccination and SARS-CoV-2 variants. Regarding treatment: 15 to 20 received Ad26.COV2.S at low or high dose, single or two shots; about 5 received placebo; per-sample allocation not given. Collection of the samples took place on day 63 after the first injection of vaccine or placebo. This table comes from immunoSEQ multiplex PCR, and its TCRdb copy is limited to in-frame clones, with some not included. The table lists around 340,000 clones, 70% to 90% of them singletons, with around a tenth in the top ten. This specimen consisted of peripheral blood, obtained in a trial of Ad26.COV2.S vaccine versus placebo. The receptor set was obtained from a person between 18 and 60 years old who received the Ad26.COV2.S COVID-19 vaccine or a placebo.

V gene TRBV19 combines with J gene TRBJ2-6; D may be TRBD2 (6 bases). Germline V lookup: CDR1 LNHDA, CDR2 SQIVND (reference sequence). The germline V and J ends were trimmed by 7 bases and 0 bases, with 13 bases remaining between them. This CDR3 comprises 16 residues. The CDR3 bases are TGTGCCAGTATGCGGGACGGTACCTCTGGGGCCAACGTCCTGACTTTC. Translated, it gives CASMRDGTSGANVLTF.

J is TRBJ2-5 and V is TRBV20-1; D unresolved. V dropped 0 bases and J dropped 4 bases, with 0 bases sitting between them. Germline CDR1 and CDR2: DFQATT and SNEGSKA (reference sequence). The CDR3 covers 10 residues. CDR3 sequence (DNA): TGCAGTGCTAGAGAAGAGACCCAGTACTTC. Amino acid sequence: CSAREETQYF.

The table lists this clone with a count of one. The V and J genes are TRBV28 and TRBJ2-4, with 7 positions matching TRBD1. The CDR3 totals 17 residues. V shed 2 bases, J shed 3 bases, and the junction held 10 bases outside the gene matches. Germline CDR1 is MDHEN and CDR2 is SYDVKM. CDR3 region: CASSLRGQGSDKNIQYF. The CDR3 DNA sequence: TGTGCCAGCAGTTTAAGGGGGCAGGGGAGCGACAAAAACATTCAGTACTTC.

The chain couples TRBV5-4 to TRBJ1-1, with 8 bases aligning to TRBD1. CDR1 and CDR2 (germline): SGHNT, YYREEE (reference sequence). Trimming took 4 bases from V and 4 from J; bases not matched to a gene: 3. The CDR3 is 13 residues long. CDR3 DNA sequence: TGTGCCAGCAGCCGTACAGGGGGCACTGAAGCTTTCTTT. This gives the protein CASSRTGGTEAFF.

The chain has TRBV4-3 and TRBJ2-7; 9 bases are a match to TRBD2. This CDR3 contains 15 residues. The V and J ends lost 1 base and 3 bases, in that order; junction bases with no gene match: 4. Germline V gene data show CDR1 as LGHNA and CDR2 as YSLEER. CDR3 amino acids: CASSQGSREGYEQYF. DNA of the CDR3: TGCGCCAGCAGCCAAGGTTCGCGGGAGGGCTACGAGCAGTACTTC.

This rearrangement joins TRBV7-2 to TRBJ2-5; 7 positions match TRBD2. This CDR3 region has 17 residues. Trimming removed 0 bases from V and 2 bases from J; junction bases left unmatched: 9. CDR1 is SGHTA, CDR2 FQGNSA, per germline. CDR3 in DNA: TGTGCCAGCAGCTTAGCGGGGCCGGCTAGCGGACAAGAGACCCAGTACTTC. This translates into CASSLAGPASGQETQYF.

V is TRBV5-1 and J is TRBJ1-4; D is undetermined. The CDR3 is 14 amino acids. V gave up 4 bases and J gave up 4 bases, with 11 bases separating them. Germline assignment: CDR1 SGHRS and CDR2 YFSETQ. The DNA of the CDR3 is TGCGCCAGCAGCCGCAATACCCTTAATGAAAAACTGTTTTTT. This encodes CASSRNTLNEKLFF.

This sequence joins TRBV18 and TRBJ2-7; 9 nucleotides match TRBD1. The CDR3 has 15 residues. Germline values: CDR1 KGHSH, CDR2 LQKENI. The trim removed 5 bases at V and 5 bases at J, leaving 10 bases unmatched. This chain's CDR3 is CASSLPGTGFHEQYF. The CDR3, as DNA: TGTGCCAGCTCATTGCCCGGGACAGGGTTCCACGAGCAGTACTTC.